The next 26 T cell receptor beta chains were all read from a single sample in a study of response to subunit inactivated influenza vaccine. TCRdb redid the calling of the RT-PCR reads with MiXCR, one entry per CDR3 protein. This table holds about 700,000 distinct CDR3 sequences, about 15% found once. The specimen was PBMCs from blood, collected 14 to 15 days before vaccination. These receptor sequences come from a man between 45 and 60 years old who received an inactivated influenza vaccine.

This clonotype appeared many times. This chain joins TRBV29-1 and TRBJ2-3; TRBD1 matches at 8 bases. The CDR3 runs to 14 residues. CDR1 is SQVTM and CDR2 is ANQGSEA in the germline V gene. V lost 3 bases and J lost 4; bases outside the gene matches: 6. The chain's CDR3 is CSVDRQGASDTQYF. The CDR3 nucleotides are TGCAGCGTTGATCGGCAGGGGGCTTCAGATACGCAGTATTTT.

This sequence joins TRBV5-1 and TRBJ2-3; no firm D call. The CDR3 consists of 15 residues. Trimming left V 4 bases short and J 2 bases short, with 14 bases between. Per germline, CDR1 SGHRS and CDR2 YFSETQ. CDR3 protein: CASSPLRPTTDTQYF. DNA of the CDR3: TGCGCCAGCAGCCCGCTGAGGCCCACCACAGATACGCAGTATTTT.

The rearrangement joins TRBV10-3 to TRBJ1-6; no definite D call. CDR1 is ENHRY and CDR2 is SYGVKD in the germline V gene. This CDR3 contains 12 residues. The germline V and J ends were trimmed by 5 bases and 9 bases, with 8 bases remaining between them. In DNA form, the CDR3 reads TGTGCCATCAGTTATACAAGTTCACCCCTCCACTTT. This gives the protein CAISYTSSPLHF.

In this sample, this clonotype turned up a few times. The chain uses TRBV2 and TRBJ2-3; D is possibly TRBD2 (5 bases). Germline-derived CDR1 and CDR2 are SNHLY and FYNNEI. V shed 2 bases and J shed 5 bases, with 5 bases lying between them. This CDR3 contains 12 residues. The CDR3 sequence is CASSETRDTQYF. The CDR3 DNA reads TGTGCCAGCAGTGAAACTAGAGATACGCAGTATTTT.

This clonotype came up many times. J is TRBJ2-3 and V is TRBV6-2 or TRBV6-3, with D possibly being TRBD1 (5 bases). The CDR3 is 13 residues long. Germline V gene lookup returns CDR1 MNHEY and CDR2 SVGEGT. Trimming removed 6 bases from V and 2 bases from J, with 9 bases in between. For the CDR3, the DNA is TGTGCCAGCAGCCTGACAGTCACAGATACGCAGTATTTT. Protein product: CASSLTVTDTQYF.

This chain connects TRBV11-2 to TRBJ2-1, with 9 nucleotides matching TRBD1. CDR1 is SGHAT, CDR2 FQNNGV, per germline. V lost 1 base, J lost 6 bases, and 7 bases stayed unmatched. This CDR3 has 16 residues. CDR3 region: CASSLVLGQGSNEQFF. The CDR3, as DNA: TGTGCCAGCAGCTTAGTGCTCGGACAGGGGAGCAATGAGCAGTTCTTC.

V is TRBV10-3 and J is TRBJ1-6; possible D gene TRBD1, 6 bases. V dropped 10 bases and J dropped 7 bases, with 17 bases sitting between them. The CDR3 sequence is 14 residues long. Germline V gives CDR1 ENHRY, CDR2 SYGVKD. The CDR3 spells CATAYRGMNSPLHF. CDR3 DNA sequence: TGTGCCACGGCGTATAGGGGGATGAATTCACCCCTCCACTTT.

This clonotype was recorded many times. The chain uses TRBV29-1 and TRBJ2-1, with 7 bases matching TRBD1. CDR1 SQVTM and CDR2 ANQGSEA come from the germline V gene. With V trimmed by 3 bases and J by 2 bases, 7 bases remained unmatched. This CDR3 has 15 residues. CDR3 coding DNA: TGCAGCGTTGAGGGGACAGAACCAACCTACAATGAGCAGTTCTTC. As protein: CSVEGTEPTYNEQFF.

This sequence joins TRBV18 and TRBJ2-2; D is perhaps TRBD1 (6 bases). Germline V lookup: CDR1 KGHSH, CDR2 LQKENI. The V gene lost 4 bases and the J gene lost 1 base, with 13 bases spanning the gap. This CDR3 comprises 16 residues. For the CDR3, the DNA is TGTGCCAGCTCACGGGGACACCTTCTGAACACCGGGGAGCTGTTTTTT. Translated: CASSRGHLLNTGELFF.

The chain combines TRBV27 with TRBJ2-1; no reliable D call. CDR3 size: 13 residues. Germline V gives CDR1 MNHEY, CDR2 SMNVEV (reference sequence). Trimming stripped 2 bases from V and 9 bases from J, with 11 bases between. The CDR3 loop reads CASSLSRNGEQFF. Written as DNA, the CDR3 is TGTGCCAGCAGTTTAAGCCGGAACGGTGAGCAGTTCTTC.

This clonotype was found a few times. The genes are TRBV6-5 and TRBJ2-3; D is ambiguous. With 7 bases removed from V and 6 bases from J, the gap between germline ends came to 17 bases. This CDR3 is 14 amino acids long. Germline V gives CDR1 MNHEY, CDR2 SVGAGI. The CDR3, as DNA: TGTGCCAGCAAGTTGGTCCCAGAGCGTGATACGCAGTATTTT. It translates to CASKLVPERDTQYF.

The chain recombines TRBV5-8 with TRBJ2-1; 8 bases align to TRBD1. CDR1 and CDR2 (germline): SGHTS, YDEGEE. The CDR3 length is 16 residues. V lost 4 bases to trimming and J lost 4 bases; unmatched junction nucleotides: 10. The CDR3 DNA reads TGTGCCAGCAGCCTCCCAGGGGACAGGATATACAATGAGCAGTTCTTC. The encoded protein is CASSLPGDRIYNEQFF.

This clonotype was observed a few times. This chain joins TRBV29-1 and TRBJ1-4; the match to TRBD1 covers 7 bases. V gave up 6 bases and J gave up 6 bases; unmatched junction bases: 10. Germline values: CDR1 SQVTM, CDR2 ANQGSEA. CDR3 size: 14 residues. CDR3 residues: CSVSSGTVDEKLFF. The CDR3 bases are TGCAGCGTCAGTTCGGGGACAGTGGATGAAAAACTGTTTTTT. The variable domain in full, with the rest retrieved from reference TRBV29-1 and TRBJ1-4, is SAVISQKPSRDICQRGTSLTIQCQVDSQVTMMFWYRQQPGQSLTLIATANQGSEATYESGFVIDKFPISRPNLTFSTLTVSNMSPEDSSIYLCSVSSGTVDEKLFFGSGTQLSVL.

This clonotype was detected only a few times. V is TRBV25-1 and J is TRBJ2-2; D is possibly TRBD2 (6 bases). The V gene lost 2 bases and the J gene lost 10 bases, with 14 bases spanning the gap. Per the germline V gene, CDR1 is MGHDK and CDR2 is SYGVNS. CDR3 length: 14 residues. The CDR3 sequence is CASSEGTLGPELFF. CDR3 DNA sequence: TGTGCCAGCAGTGAAGGGACTTTAGGACCGGAGCTGTTTTTT.

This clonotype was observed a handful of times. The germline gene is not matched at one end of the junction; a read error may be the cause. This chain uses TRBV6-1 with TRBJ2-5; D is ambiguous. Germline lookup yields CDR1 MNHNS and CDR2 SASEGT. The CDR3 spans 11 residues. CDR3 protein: CASSEGAAYQF. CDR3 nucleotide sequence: TGTGCCAGCAGTGAAGGGGCGGCCTATCAGTTC.

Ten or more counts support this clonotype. Here the CDR3 reads CASSENAGQGDGAFF. In DNA form, the CDR3 reads TGTGCCAGCAGCGAAAACGCGGGACAGGGCGACGGAGCTTTCTTT. This chain uses TRBV3-1 with TRBJ1-1; TRBD1 matches at 9 bases. The CDR3 runs 15 residues. Trimming at V came to 5 bases and at J to 10 bases, leaving 14 bases not matched to a gene. Germline-derived CDR1 and CDR2 are LGHDT and YNNKEL (reference sequence).

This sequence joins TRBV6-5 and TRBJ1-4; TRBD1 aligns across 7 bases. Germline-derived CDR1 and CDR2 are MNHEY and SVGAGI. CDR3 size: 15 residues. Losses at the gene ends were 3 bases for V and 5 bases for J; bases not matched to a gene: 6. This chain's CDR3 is CASSYTRQGNEKLFF. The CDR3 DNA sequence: TGTGCCAGCAGTTATACCCGACAGGGAAATGAAAAACTGTTTTTT.

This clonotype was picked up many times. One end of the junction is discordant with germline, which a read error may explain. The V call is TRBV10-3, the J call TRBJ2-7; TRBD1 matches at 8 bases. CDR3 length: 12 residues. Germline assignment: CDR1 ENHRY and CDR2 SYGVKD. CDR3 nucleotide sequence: TGTGCCAACCCGAAGACAGGGGTCTCTAAGTGCTTC. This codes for CANPKTGVSKCF.

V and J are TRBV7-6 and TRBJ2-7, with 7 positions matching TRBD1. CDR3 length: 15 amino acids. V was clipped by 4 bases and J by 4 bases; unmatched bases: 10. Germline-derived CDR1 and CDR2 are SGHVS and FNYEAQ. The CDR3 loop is CASSSAPGGRYEQYF. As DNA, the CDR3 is TGTGCCAGCAGCTCCGCTCCAGGGGGAAGGTACGAGCAGTACTTC.

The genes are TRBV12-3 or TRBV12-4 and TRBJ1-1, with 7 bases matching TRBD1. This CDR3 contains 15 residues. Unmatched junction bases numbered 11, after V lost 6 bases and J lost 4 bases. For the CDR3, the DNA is TGTGCCAGCAGACGAGCCGAGACAGGGCCCACTGAAGCTTTCTTT. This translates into CASRRAETGPTEAFF.

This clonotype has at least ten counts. The CDR3 nucleotides read TGCGCCAGCAGCCAAGATCGGGACAGCCACTATGGCTACACCTTC. Residues: CASSQDRDSHYGYTF. The rearrangement uses TRBV4-1 and TRBJ1-2; TRBD1 matches at 7 bases. With 0 bases clipped from V and 3 bases from J, the junction kept 4 bases outside the gene matches. The CDR3 is 15 amino acids. The germline gives CDR1 MGHRA, CDR2 YSYEKL.

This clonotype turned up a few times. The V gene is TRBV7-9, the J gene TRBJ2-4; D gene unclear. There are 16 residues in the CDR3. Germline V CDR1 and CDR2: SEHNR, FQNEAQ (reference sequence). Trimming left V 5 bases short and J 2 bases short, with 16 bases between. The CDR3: CASSKLTVSSKNIQYF. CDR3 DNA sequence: TGTGCCAGCAGCAAATTGACGGTTTCGTCCAAAAACATTCAGTACTTC.

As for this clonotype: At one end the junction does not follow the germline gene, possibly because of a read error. The CDR3 region has the DNA TGCGCCAGCAGCTTGGCCCCGGGACCTTCCTACGAGGAGTACTTC. Amino acid sequence: CASSLAPGPSYEEYF. The chain is built from TRBV5-1 and TRBJ2-7; D might be TRBD1 or TRBD2, each matching 5 bases. The CDR3 is 15 amino acids. The germline V gene encodes CDR1 SGHRS and CDR2 YFSETQ.

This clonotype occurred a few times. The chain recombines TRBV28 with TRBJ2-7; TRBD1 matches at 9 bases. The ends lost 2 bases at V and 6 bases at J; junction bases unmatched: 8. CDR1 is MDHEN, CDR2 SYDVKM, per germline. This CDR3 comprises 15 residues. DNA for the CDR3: TGTGCCAGCAGTTTACTCCCCGGGACAGGGAGCGAGCAGTACTTC. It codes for CASSLLPGTGSEQYF.

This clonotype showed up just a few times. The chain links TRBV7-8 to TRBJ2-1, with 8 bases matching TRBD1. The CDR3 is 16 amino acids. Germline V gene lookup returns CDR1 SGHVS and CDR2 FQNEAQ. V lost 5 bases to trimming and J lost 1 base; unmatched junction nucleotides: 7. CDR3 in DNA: TGTGCCAGCAGCCGAGAGACAGGGGCGTCCTACAATGAGCAGTTCTTC. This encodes CASSRETGASYNEQFF.

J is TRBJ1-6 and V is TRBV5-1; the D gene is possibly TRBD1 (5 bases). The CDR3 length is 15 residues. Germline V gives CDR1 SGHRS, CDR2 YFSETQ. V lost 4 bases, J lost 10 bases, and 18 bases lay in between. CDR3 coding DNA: TGCGCCAGCAGCCCATGGGGGGGGAAGGACTCACCCCTCCACTTT. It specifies CASSPWGGKDSPLHF.